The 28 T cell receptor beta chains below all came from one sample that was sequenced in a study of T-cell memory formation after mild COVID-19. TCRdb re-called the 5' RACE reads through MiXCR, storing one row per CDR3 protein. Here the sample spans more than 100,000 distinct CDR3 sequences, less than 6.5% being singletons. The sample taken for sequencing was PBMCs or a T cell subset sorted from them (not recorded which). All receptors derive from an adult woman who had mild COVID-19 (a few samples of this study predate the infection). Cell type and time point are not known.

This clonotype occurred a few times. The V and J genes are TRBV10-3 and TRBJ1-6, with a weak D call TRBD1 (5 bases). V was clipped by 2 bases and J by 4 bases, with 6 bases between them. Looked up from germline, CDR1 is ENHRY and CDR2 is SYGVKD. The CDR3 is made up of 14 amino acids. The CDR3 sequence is CAISEGAYNSPLHF. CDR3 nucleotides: TGTGCCATCAGTGAGGGGGCATATAATTCACCCCTCCACTTT.

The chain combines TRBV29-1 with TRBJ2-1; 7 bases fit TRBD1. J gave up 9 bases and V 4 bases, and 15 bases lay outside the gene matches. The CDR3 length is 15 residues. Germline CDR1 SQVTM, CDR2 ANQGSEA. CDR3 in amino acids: CSVGYLTGRGSEQFF. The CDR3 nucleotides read TGCAGCGTTGGCTATCTGACAGGGCGAGGGAGTGAGCAGTTCTTC.

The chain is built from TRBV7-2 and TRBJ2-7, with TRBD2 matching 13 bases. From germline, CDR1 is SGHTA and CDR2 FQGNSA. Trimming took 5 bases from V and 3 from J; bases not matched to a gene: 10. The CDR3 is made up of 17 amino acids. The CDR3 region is CASSTVGTSGMLYEQYF. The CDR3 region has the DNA TGTGCCAGCAGCACAGTGGGGACTAGCGGGATGCTCTACGAGCAGTACTTC.

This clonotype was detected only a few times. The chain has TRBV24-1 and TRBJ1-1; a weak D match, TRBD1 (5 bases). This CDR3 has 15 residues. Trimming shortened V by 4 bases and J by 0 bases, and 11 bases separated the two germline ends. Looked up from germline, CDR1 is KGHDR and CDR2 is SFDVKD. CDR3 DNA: TGTGCCACCAGTGAAAAGGGACTTTTGAACACTGAAGCTTTCTTT. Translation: CATSEKGLLNTEAFF.

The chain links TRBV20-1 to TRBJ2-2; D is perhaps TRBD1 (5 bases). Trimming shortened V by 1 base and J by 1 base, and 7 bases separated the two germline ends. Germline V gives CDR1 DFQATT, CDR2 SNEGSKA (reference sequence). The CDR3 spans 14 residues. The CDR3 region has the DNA TGCAGTGCTAGAGTCCAGGGGAACACCGGGGAGCTGTTTTTT. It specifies CSARVQGNTGELFF.

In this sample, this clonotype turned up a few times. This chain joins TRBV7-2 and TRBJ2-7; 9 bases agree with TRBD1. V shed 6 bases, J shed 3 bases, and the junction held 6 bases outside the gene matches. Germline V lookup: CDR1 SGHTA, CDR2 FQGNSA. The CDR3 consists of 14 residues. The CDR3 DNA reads TGTGCCAGCAGTTCAGGACAGGGGTACTACGAGCAGTACTTC. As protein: CASSSGQGYYEQYF.

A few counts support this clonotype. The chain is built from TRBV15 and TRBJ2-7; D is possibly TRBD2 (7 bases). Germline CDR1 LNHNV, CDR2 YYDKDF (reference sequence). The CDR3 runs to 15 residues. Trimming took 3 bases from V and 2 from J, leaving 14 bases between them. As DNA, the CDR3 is TGTGCCACCAGCAGGTCGGGGGGCGTCACCTACGAGCAGTACTTC. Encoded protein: CATSRSGGVTYEQYF.

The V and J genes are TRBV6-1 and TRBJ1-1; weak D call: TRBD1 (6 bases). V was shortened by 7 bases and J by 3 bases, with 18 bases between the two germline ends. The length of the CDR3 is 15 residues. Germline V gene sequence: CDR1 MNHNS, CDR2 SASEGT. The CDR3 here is CASTSPRQVDTEAFF. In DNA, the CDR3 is TGTGCCAGCACTAGCCCTAGACAGGTGGACACTGAAGCTTTCTTT.

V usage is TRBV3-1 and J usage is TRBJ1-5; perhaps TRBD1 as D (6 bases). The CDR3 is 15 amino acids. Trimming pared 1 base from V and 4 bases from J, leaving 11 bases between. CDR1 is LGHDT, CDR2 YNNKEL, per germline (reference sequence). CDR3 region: CASSQGRGLNQPQHF. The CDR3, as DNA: TGTGCCAGCAGCCAAGGCAGGGGACTGAATCAGCCCCAGCATTTT.

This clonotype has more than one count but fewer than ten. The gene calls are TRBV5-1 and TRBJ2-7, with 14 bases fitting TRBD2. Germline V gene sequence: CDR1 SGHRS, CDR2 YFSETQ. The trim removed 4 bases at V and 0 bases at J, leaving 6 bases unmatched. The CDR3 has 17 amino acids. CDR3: CASSPGLAGASSYEQYF. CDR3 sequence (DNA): TGCGCCAGCAGCCCGGGACTAGCGGGGGCGAGCTCCTACGAGCAGTACTTC.

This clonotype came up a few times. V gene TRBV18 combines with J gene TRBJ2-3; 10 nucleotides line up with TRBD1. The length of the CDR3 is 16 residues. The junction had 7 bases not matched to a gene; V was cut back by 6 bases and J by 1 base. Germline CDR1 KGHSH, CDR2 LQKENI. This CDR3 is CASSLVTGGGTDTQYF. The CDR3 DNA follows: TGTGCCAGCTCGCTGGTGACAGGGGGCGGCACAGATACGCAGTATTTT.

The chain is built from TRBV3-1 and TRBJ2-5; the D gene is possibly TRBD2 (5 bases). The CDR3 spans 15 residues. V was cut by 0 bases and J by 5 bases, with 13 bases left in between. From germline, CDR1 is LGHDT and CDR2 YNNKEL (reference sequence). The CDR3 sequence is CASSQDLTGGETQYF. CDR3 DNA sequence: TGTGCCAGCAGCCAAGATTTGACGGGCGGGGAGACCCAGTACTTC.

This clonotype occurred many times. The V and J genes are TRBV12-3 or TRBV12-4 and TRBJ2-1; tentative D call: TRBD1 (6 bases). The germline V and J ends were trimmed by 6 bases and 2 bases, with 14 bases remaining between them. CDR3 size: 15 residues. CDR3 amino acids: CASSRTVAAYNEQFF. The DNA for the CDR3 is TGTGCCAGCAGCCGGACAGTCGCGGCCTACAATGAGCAGTTCTTC.

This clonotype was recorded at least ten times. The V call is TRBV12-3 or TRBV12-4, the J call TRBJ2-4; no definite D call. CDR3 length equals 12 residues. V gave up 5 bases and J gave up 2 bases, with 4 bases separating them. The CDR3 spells CASSLPKNIQYF. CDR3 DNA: TGTGCCAGCAGTCTACCCAAAAACATTCAGTACTTC.

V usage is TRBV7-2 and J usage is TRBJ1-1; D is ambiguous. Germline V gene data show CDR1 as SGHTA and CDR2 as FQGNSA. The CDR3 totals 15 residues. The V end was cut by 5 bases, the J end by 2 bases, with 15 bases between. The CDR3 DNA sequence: TGTGCCAGCAGCCGGCGAACAGTAGCTAACACTGAAGCTTTCTTT. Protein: CASSRRTVANTEAFF. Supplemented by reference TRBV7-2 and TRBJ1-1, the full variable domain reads GAGVSQSPSNKVTEKGKDVELRCDPISGHTALYWYRQSLGQGLEFLIYFQGNSAPDKSGLPSDRFSAERTGGSVSTLTIQRTQQEDSAVYLCASSRRTVANTEAFFGQGTRLTVV.

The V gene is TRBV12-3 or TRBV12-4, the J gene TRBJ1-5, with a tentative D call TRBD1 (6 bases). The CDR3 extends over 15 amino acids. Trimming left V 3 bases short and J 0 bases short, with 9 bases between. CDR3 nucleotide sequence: TGTGCCAGCAGTTTCAGGGGACATAGCAATCAGCCCCAGCATTTT. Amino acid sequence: CASSFRGHSNQPQHF.

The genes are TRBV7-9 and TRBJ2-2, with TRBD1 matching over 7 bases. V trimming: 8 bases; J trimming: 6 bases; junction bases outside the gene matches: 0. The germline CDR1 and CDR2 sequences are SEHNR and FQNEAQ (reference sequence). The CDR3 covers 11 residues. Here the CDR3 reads CASQGAGELFF. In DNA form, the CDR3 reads TGTGCCAGCCAGGGGGCCGGGGAGCTGTTTTTT.

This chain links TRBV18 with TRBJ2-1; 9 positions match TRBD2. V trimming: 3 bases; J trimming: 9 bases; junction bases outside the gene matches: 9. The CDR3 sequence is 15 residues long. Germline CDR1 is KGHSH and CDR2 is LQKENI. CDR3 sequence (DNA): TGTGCCAGCTCACCCTCGCGGGGGGGCCTGGGTGAGCAGTTCTTC. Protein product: CASSPSRGGLGEQFF.

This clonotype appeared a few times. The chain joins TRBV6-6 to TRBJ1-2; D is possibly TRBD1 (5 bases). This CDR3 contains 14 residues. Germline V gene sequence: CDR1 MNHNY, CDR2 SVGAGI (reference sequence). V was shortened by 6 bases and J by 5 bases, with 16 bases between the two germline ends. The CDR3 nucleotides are TGTGCCAGCAGCCGTCTGCAGGGAAGTTATGGCTACACCTTC. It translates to CASSRLQGSYGYTF.

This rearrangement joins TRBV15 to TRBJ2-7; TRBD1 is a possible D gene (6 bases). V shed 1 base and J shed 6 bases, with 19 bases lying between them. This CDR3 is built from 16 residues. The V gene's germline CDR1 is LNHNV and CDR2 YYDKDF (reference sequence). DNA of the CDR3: TGTGCCACCAGCAGAGTGCCTTTGCCTGGACAGCGCGAGCAGTACTTC. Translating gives CATSRVPLPGQREQYF. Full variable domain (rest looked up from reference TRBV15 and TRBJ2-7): DAMVIQNPRYQVTQFGKPVTLSCSQTLNHNVMYWYQQKSSQAPKLLFHYYDKDFNNEADTPDNFQSRRPNTSFCFLDIRSPGLGDTAMYLCATSRVPLPGQREQYFGPGTRLTVT.

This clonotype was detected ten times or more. In DNA form, the CDR3 reads TGTGCCAGCAGTTTAGGACGCCACTCCTACAATGAGCAGTTCTTC. Translation gives CASSLGRHSYNEQFF. The chain carries TRBV12-3 or TRBV12-4 and TRBJ2-1; D call uncertain. The CDR3 sequence is 15 residues long. Deletions cut 1 base from V and 0 bases from J, with 7 bases between.

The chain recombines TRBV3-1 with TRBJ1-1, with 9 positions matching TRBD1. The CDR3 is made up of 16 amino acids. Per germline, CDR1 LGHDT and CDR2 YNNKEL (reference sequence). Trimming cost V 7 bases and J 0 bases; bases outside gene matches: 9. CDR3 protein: CASTPDRGKLNTEAFF. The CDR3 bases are TGTGCCAGCACTCCTGACAGGGGGAAACTGAACACTGAAGCTTTCTTT.

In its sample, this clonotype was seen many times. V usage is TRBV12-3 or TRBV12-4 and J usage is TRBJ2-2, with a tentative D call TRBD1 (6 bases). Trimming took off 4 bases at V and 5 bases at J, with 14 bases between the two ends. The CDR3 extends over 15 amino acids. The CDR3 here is CASSYRESMTGELFF. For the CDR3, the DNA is TGTGCCAGCAGTTACAGGGAATCGATGACCGGGGAGCTGTTTTTT.

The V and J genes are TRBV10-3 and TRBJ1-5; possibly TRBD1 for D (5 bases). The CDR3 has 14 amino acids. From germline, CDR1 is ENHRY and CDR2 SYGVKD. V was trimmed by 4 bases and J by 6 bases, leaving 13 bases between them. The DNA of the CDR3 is TGTGCCATCAGTGTTGGGCAGGGCGGTCAGCCCCAGCATTTT. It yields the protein CAISVGQGGQPQHF.

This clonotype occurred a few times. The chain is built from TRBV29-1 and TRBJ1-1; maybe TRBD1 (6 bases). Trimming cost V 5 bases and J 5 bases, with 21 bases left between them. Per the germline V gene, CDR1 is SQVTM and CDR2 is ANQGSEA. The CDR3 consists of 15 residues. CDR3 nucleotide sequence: TGCAGCGTTACAATTGACGTAGTAGGGGGAACTGAAGCTTTCTTT. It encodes CSVTIDVVGGTEAFF.

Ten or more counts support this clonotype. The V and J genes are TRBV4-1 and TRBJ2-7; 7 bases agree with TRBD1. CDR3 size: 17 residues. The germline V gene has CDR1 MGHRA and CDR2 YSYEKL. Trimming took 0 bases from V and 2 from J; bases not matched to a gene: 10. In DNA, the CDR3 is TGCGCCAGCAGCCAAGACTCGAGACAGGGAACGGCCTACGAGCAGTACTTC. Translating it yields CASSQDSRQGTAYEQYF.

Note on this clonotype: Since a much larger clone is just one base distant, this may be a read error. This chain's CDR3 is CARRHRDRAYEQYF. CDR3 coding DNA: TGTGCCAGGAGACACCGGGACAGGGCGTACGAGCAGTACTTC. This chain links TRBV19 with TRBJ2-7; 9 bases fit TRBD1. Trimming took 9 bases from V and 4 from J; bases not matched to a gene: 10. The CDR3 totals 14 residues. Germline V lookup: CDR1 LNHDA, CDR2 SQIVND (reference sequence).

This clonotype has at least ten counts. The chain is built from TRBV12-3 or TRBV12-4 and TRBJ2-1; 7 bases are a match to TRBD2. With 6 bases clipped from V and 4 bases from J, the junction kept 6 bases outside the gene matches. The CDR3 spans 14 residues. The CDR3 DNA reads TGTGCCAGCAGCCGGGCGGGGGTATACAATGAGCAGTTCTTC. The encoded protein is CASSRAGVYNEQFF.